The following is a TCR beta chain sequence with its context. These data belong to a study of blood T cell repertoires in COVID-19. Study in general: Samples taken during acute and convalescent COVID-19 were collected in the United States, Italy and Spain. Sources were T cells, B-cell-depleted T cells, or PBMCs; the material itself was cDNA or gDNA.

Germline CDR1 GTSNPN, CDR2 SVGIG (reference sequence). The CDR3 sequence is 14 residues long. The junction had 3 bases not matched to a gene; V was cut back by 4 bases and J by 3 bases. Authors' methods: Reference gene primer amplification in the assay estimated nucleated cell counts. Produced via immunoSEQ multiplex PCR; TCRdb's table is partial and in-frame only. The V and J calls and clone size come from that table; D and trimming were worked out from the DNA. The sample has 250,000 to 300,000 clones, roughly nine tenths seen once. What was sequenced was peripheral blood. The receptor was derived from a woman aged 50 to 60 who had recovered from COVID-19. V and J are TRBV30 and TRBJ1-5; 10 bases fit TRBD1. CDR3 DNA sequence: TGTGCCTGGAAGGGACAGGGGTTCAATCAGCCCCAGCATTTT. Its protein is CAWKGQGFNQPQHF. Based on the CDR3 plus reference TRBV30 and TRBJ1-5, the full variable domain is SQTIHQWPATLVQPVGSPLSLECTVEGTSNPNLYWYRQAAGRGLQLLFYSVGIGQISSEVPQNLSASRPQDRQFILSSKKLLLSDSGFYLCAWKGQGFNQPQHFGDGTRLSIL.